The 15 T cell receptor beta chains below come from one sample, sequenced in a study of CD8 T cells in ankylosing spondylitis. TCRdb re-called the 5' RACE reads with MiXCR, one entry per CDR3 protein. The profile shows some 130,000 distinct CDR3 sequences, more than 9.5% of them singletons. Sequencing was carried out using blood, either unsorted or a sorted T cell fraction (not recorded which). These receptors all come from a female donor with ankylosing spondylitis or in good health (not recorded which).

This clonotype has only a few counts. The chain is built from TRBV29-1 and TRBJ2-2, with D tentatively TRBD1 (5 bases). The CDR3 runs 13 residues. The V and J ends lost 7 bases and 0 bases respectively, with 9 bases between them. Germline CDR1 SQVTM, CDR2 ANQGSEA. The CDR3 loop is CSARGSNTGELFF. The CDR3 DNA sequence: TGCAGCGCTAGGGGTTCGAACACCGGGGAGCTGTTTTTT.

This clonotype was observed many times. The chain has TRBV19 and TRBJ1-2; 8 nucleotides align to TRBD1. V shed 3 bases and J 2 bases; nucleotides not matched to a gene: 5. This CDR3 is built from 15 residues. Germline V gene data show CDR1 as LNHDA and CDR2 as SQIVND (reference sequence). The CDR3 region is CASSIWQGANYGYTF. As DNA, the CDR3 is TGTGCCAGTAGTATTTGGCAGGGGGCGAACTATGGCTACACCTTC.

This clonotype was picked up a small number of times. Germline is not matched at one junction end, which may reflect a read error. The chain is built from TRBV20-1 and TRBJ1-2; D is unresolved. This CDR3 has 14 residues. Germline V gene sequence: CDR1 DFQATT, CDR2 SNEGSKA (reference sequence). This CDR3 is CSARDGRDIYGDTF. In DNA, the CDR3 is TGCAGTGCTAGAGATGGTAGAGATATCTATGGCGACACCTTC.

The chain links TRBV11-2 to TRBJ2-7, with 11 positions matching TRBD2. The V gene end was trimmed by 8 bases and the J gene end by 6 bases; junction bases not matched to a gene: 9. The CDR3 runs 14 residues. Germline-derived CDR1 and CDR2 are SGHAT and FQNNGV. CDR3 amino acids: CASGTSGRTLEQYF. In nucleotides, the CDR3 is TGTGCCAGCGGGACTAGCGGAAGAACGCTCGAGCAGTACTTC.

This clonotype was recorded many times. The V call is TRBV5-5, the J call TRBJ2-2, with a weak D call TRBD1 (5 bases). V was clipped by 2 bases and J by 9 bases, with 11 bases between them. Germline CDR1 reads SGHKS; CDR2 reads YYEKEE (reference sequence). The CDR3 totals 13 residues. The CDR3 protein is CASSLVWGRELFF. The DNA of the CDR3 is TGTGCCAGCAGCTTAGTATGGGGCCGGGAGCTGTTTTTT. Full variable domain (outside the CDR3, taken from reference TRBV5-5 and TRBJ2-2): DAGVTQSPTHLIKTRGQQVTLRCSPISGHKSVSWYQQVLGQGPQFIFQYYEKEERGRGNFPDRFSARQFPNYSSELNVNALLLGDSALYLCASSLVWGRELFFGEGSRLTVL.

This clonotype was detected a few times. The chain recombines TRBV20-1 with TRBJ1-1, with 7 bases lining up with TRBD1. This CDR3 has 12 residues. Losses at the gene ends were 6 bases for V and 6 bases for J; bases not matched to a gene: 7. The germline CDR1 and CDR2 sequences are DFQATT and SNEGSKA (reference sequence). The CDR3 region is CSADRVGAEAFF. Written as DNA, the CDR3 is TGCAGTGCCGACAGGGTAGGTGCTGAAGCTTTCTTT.

This clonotype was recorded many times. CDR3 coding DNA: TGTGCCAGCAGGAACATGGTTGAGACTGAAGCTTTCTTT. It translates to CASRNMVETEAFF. The chain combines TRBV14 with TRBJ1-1; D call uncertain. Per the germline V gene, CDR1 is SGHDN and CDR2 is FVKESK. The CDR3 sequence is 13 residues long. With 6 bases removed from V and 5 bases from J, the gap between germline ends came to 13 bases.

This clonotype occurred many times. J is TRBJ2-7 and V is TRBV7-2; weak D call: TRBD1 (5 bases). This CDR3 spans 15 amino acids. The ends were cut back, 7 bases at V and 0 bases at J, with 16 bases in the middle. Looked up from germline, CDR1 is SGHTA and CDR2 is FQGNSA. The CDR3 nucleotides are TGTGCCAGCACCCAGGGTGGAGCCCTCTCCTACGAGCAGTACTTC. Its translation: CASTQGGALSYEQYF.

This clonotype was seen only once. A much larger clone differs from this one at a single base, so this may be a read error. This chain joins TRBV18 and TRBJ2-1; tentatively, D is TRBD1 (5 bases). In germline, CDR1 is KGHSH, CDR2 LQKENI. This CDR3 contains 14 residues. Trimming stripped 5 bases from V and 6 bases from J, with 14 bases between. The CDR3 sequence is CASSAAGPGNEQFF. The DNA for the CDR3 is TGTGCCAGCTCAGCGGCAGGGCCCGGCAATGAGCAGTTCTTC. The full variable domain, with the rest looked up from reference TRBV18 and TRBJ2-1, is NAGVMQNPRHLVRRRGQEARLRCSPMKGHSHVYWYRQLPEEGLKFMVYLQKENIIDESGMPKERFSAEFPKEGPSILRIQQVVRGDSAAYFCASSAAGPGNEQFFGPGTRLTVL.

This clonotype appeared many times. V and J are TRBV5-1 and TRBJ2-1; perhaps TRBD1 as D (6 bases). CDR1 SGHRS and CDR2 YFSETQ come from the germline V gene. The CDR3 is 12 residues long. Trimming shortened V by 2 bases and J by 9 bases, and 9 bases separated the two germline ends. The CDR3 here is CASSFVRGEQFF. For the CDR3, the DNA is TGCGCCAGCAGCTTCGTCAGGGGTGAGCAGTTCTTC.

The sample holds many counts of this clonotype. The rearrangement joins TRBV6-5 to TRBJ2-7; 11 nucleotides line up with TRBD1. The trim removed 4 bases at V and 4 bases at J, leaving 0 bases unmatched. Germline values: CDR1 MNHEY, CDR2 SVGAGI. The CDR3 runs to 13 residues. CDR3 nucleotides: TGTGCCAGCAGTTGGGACAGGGGGTACGAGCAGTACTTC. As protein: CASSWDRGYEQYF.

The chain couples TRBV7-8 to TRBJ2-3; TRBD2 matches at 13 bases. The CDR3 loop spans 18 amino acids. V shed 5 bases and J 0 bases; nucleotides not matched to a gene: 8. Germline V gene data show CDR1 as SGHVS and CDR2 as FQNEAQ. The DNA of the CDR3 is TGTGCCAGCAGCCCACCGGGACTAGCGGGGCCTAGCACAGATACGCAGTATTTT. This gives the protein CASSPPGLAGPSTDTQYF.

This clonotype was seen more than once but under ten times. The chain recombines TRBV10-3 with TRBJ2-1, with D perhaps matching TRBD2 (6 bases). Germline values: CDR1 ENHRY, CDR2 SYGVKD. The length of the CDR3 is 14 residues. V gave up 7 bases and J gave up 9 bases, with 19 bases separating them. CDR3 DNA sequence: TGTGCCATCAAAGACCGGGACTTAAGTACTGAGCAGTTCTTC. Protein product: CAIKDRDLSTEQFF.

The table lists this clonotype with a few counts. DNA for the CDR3: TGCAGCGTTGATACGGCTAGCCGCGGCGAGCAGTACTTC. Amino acid sequence: CSVDTASRGEQYF. The chain uses TRBV29-1 and TRBJ2-7, with a tentative D call TRBD2 (5 bases). This CDR3 is built from 13 residues. Looked up from germline, CDR1 is SQVTM and CDR2 is ANQGSEA. The V end lost 3 bases, the J end lost 6 bases, and 15 bases lay between the germline ends.

This clonotype was counted at least ten times. This chain connects TRBV28 to TRBJ2-6; the D is unclear. From germline, CDR1 is MDHEN and CDR2 SYDVKM. V was clipped by 4 bases and J by 0 bases, with 7 bases between them. The CDR3 is 15 residues long. The CDR3 bases are TGTGCCAGCAGTTCGCCGATCTCTGGGGCCAACGTCCTGACTTTC. Encoded protein: CASSSPISGANVLTF.